A selection of T cell receptor beta chains follows, all from one sample in a study of blood T cell repertoires in COVID-19. The table came from immunoSEQ multiplex PCR; TCRdb's copy has only in-frame clones and leaves some out. The sample includes about 250,000 clones, around nine tenths seen only once; the top ten take 2% to 2.5%. Sequencing was done on a sample of peripheral blood. Every receptor here comes from a woman aged 40 to 50 who had recovered from COVID-19. Both conserved end residues are part of each CDR3. D genes are given only for firm matches.

CDR3 protein: CASSQTSGGAITDTQYF
D gene: TRBD2
V gene: TRBV4-3
J gene: TRBJ2-3

CDR3 protein: CASSLTFSGIAYEQYF
D gene: TRBD2
V gene: TRBV5-5
J gene: TRBJ2-7

CDR3 protein: CASNRGKTRQPQHF
D gene: .
V gene: TRBV21-1
J gene: TRBJ1-5

CDR3 protein: CATSEGGARETQYF
D gene: .
V gene: TRBV24-1
J gene: TRBJ2-5

CDR3 protein: CATSRDVRVQGTQYF
D gene: .
V gene: TRBV15
J gene: TRBJ2-3

CDR3 protein: CASRGDRYLGDYGYTF
D gene: .
V gene: TRBV19
J gene: TRBJ1-2

CDR3 protein: CASSRKDRSEAFF
D gene: TRBD1
V gene: TRBV18
J gene: TRBJ1-1

CDR3 protein: CASSASGRAHTQYF
D gene: TRBD2
V gene: TRBV25-1
J gene: TRBJ2-3

CDR3 protein: CASSSDRAPYGYTF
D gene: TRBD1
V gene: TRBV3-1/TRBV3-2
J gene: TRBJ1-2

CDR3 protein: CASSLDAGTGNEQFF
D gene: TRBD1
V gene: TRBV7-2
J gene: TRBJ2-1

CDR3 protein: CASSPTGAGGYTF
D gene: TRBD1
V gene: TRBV7-9
J gene: TRBJ1-2

CDR3 protein: CARGQETYEQYF
D gene: TRBD1
V gene: TRBV19
J gene: TRBJ2-7